The clone carrying this TCR beta chain was observed a handful of times. This record comes from a study of T-cell memory formation after mild COVID-19. TCRdb fed the 5' RACE reads into MiXCR, producing one record per CDR3 protein. The data hold about 180,000 distinct CDR3 sequences, with approximately 16% observed a single time. The CDR3 extends over 15 amino acids. Germline V gives CDR1 SGHVS, CDR2 FQNEAQ. Trimming stripped 4 bases from V and 0 bases from J, with 11 bases between. The receptor was isolated from an adult woman who had mild COVID-19 (a few samples of this study predate the infection). Cell type and time point are not known. The chain uses TRBV7-8 and TRBJ2-3; TRBD1 is a possible D gene (5 bases). Sequencing input: PBMCs or a T cell subset sorted from them (not recorded which). This chain's CDR3 is CASSYYRSSTDTQYF. As DNA, the CDR3 is TGTGCCAGCAGCTATTACAGGTCTAGCACAGATACGCAGTATTTT.